This T cell receptor beta chain was obtained from a study of T cell responses to AZD1222 COVID-19 vaccine. Using immunoSEQ multiplex PCR, the repertoire was profiled, and TCRdb retains in-frame clones only, with some absent. The sample has 100,000 or so clones; 75% to 95% are singletons. The germline gives CDR1 MGHRA, CDR2 YSYEKL. The CDR3 contains 14 residues. V dropped 3 bases and J dropped 0 bases, with 7 bases sitting between them. The input for sequencing was peripheral blood, taken on day 0 of AZD1222 vaccination. The receptor's source is an adult in good health. This chain uses TRBV4-1 with TRBJ2-3; D gene uncertain. Here the CDR3 reads CASSQSWSTDTQYF. CDR3 bases: TGCGCCAGCAGCCAGAGCTGGAGCACAGATACGCAGTATTTT.